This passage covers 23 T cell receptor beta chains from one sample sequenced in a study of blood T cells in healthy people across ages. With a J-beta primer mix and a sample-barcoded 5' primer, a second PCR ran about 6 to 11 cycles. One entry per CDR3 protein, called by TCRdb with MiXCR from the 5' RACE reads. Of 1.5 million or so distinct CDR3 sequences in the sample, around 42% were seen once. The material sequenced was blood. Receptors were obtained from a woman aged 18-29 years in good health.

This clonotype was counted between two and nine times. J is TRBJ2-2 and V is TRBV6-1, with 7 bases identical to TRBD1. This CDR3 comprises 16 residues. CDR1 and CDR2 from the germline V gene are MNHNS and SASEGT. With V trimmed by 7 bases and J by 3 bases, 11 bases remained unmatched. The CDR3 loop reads CASIQRAGQDTGELFF. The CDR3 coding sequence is TGTGCCAGCATCCAAAGGGCCGGACAGGACACCGGGGAGCTGTTTTTT.

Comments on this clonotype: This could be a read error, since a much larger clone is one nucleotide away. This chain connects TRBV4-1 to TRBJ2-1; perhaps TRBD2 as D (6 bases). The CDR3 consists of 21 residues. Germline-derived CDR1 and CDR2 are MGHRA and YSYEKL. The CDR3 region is CASSQDPPRGSAFPTYHEQFF. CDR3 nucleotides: TGCGCCAGCAGCCAAGATCCGCCCCGGGGGTCGGCCTTCCCGACCTACCATGAGCAGTTCTTC.

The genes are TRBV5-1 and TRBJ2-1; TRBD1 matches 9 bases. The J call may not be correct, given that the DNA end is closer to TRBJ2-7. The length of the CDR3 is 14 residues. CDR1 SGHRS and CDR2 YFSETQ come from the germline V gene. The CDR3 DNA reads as TGCGCCAGCAGCTTAAACAGGGGGCTCAATGAGCAGTACTTC. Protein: CASSLNRGLNEQYF.

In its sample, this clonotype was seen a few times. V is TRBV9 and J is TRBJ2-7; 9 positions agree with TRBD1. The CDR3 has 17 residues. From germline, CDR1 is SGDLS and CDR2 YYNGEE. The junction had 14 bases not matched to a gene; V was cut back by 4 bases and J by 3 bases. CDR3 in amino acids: CASSTHSGDRDYYEQYF. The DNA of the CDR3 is TGTGCCAGCAGCACCCACTCCGGGGACAGGGATTACTACGAGCAGTACTTC. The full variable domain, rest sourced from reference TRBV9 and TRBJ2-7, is DSGVTQTPKHLITATGQRVTLRCSPRSGDLSVYWYQQSLDQGLQFLIQYYNGEERAKGNILERFSAQQFPDLHSELNLSSLELGDSALYFCASSTHSGDRDYYEQYFGPGTRLTVT.

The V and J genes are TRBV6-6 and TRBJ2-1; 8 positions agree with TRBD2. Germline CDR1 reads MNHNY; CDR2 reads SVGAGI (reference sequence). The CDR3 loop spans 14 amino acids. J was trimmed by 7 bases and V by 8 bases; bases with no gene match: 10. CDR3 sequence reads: CASWKGTRGNEQFF. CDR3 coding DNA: TGTGCCAGCTGGAAGGGGACTAGGGGAAATGAGCAGTTCTTC.

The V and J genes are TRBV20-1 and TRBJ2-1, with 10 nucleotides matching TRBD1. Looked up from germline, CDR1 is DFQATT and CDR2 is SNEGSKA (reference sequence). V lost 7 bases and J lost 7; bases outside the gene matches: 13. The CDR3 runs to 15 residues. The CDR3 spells CSVSSGQGNTNEQFF. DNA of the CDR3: TGCAGTGTTTCGTCGGGACAGGGGAACACAAATGAGCAGTTCTTC.

In DNA form, the CDR3 reads TGTGCCAGCAGCAAGACCGGGCACAGGGAGGTTGGCTACACCTTC. As protein: CASSKTGHREVGYTF. The V and J genes are TRBV7-9 and TRBJ1-2, with D perhaps matching TRBD1 (6 bases). Germline values: CDR1 SEHNR, CDR2 FQNEAQ (reference sequence). Trimming cost V 5 bases and J 7 bases, with 20 bases left between them. The CDR3 totals 15 residues.

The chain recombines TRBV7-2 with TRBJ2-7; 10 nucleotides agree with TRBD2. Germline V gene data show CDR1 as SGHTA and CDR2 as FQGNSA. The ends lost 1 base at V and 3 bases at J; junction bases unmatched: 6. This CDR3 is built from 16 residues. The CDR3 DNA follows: TGTGCCAGCAGCTTAGACAGCGGGAGGGCTGTCTACGAGCAGTACTTC. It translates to CASSLDSGRAVYEQYF.

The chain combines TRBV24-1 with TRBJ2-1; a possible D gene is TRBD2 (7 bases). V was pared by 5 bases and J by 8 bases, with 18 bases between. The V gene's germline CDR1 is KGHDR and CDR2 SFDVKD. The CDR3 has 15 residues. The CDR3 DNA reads TGTGCCACCAGTGTAATAGGGGGGGCAAGAGATGAGCAGTTCTTC. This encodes CATSVIGGARDEQFF.

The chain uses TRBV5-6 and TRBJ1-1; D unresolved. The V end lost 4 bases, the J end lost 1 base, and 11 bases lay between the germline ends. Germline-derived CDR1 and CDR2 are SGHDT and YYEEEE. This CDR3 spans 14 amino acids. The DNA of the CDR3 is TGTGCCAGCAGCGTATATGTAGGGAACACTGAAGCTTTCTTT. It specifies CASSVYVGNTEAFF.

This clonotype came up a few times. The DNA of the CDR3 is TGTGCCAGCAGTAGCGGGAGGCCCTGGGCCCACAATGAGCAGTTCTTC. It specifies CASSSGRPWAHNEQFF. The V gene is TRBV12-3 or TRBV12-4, the J gene TRBJ2-1, with 9 bases aligning to TRBD2. The CDR3 loop spans 16 amino acids. J was trimmed by 5 bases and V by 5 bases; bases with no gene match: 10.

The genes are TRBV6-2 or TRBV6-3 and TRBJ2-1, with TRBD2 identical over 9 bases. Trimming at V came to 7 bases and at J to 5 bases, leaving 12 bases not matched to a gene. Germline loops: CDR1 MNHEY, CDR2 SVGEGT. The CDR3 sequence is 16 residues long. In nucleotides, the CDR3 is TGTGCCAGCACCTTACAGCTGCGGGAGGGCCACAATGAGCAGTTCTTC. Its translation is CASTLQLREGHNEQFF.

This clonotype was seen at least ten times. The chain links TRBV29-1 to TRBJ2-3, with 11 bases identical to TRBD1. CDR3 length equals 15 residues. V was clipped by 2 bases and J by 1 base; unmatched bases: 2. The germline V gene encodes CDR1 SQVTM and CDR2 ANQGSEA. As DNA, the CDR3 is TGCAGCGTTGAACGGACAGGGGGCGGCACAGATACGCAGTATTTT. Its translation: CSVERTGGGTDTQYF.

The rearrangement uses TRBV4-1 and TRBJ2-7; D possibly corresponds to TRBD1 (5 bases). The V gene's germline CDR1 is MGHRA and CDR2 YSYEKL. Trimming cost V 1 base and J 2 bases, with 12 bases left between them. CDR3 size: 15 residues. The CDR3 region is CASSQVVQVTYEQYF. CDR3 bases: TGCGCCAGCAGCCAAGTCGTACAGGTAACCTACGAGCAGTACTTC.

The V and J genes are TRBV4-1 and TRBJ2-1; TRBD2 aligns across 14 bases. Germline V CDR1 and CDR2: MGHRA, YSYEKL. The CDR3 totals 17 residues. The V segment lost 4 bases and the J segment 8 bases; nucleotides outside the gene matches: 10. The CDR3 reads CASSLNPGLAGVDEQFF. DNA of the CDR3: TGCGCCAGCAGCCTGAACCCGGGACTAGCGGGAGTCGATGAGCAGTTCTTC.

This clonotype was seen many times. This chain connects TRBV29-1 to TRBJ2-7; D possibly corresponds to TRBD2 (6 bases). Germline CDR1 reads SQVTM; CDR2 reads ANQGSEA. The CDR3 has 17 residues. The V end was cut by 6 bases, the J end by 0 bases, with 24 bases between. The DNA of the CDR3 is TGCAGCGTCCGGGGTGGTGGTGGAGCGGGTCCCTCCTACGAGCAGTACTTC. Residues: CSVRGGGGAGPSYEQYF.

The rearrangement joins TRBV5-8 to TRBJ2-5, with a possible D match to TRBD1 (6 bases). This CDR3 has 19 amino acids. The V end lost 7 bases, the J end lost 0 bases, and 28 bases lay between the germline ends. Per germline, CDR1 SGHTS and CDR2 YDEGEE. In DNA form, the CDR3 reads TGTGCCAGCGGACTGCTGCTCCCCCTGGACAGCCGATACCAAGAGACCCAGTACTTC. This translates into CASGLLLPLDSRYQETQYF.

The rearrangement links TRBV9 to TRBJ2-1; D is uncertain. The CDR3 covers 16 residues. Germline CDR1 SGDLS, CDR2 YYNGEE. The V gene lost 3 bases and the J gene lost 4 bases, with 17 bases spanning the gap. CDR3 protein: CASSAGGQGQYNEQFF. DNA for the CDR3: TGTGCCAGCAGCGCGGGCGGTCAAGGGCAATACAATGAGCAGTTCTTC.

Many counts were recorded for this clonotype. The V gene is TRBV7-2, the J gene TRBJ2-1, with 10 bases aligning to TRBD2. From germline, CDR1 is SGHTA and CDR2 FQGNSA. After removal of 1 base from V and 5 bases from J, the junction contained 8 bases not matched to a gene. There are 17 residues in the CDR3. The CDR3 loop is CASSLGGGLAVNNEQFF. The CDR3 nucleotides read TGTGCCAGCAGCTTAGGGGGTGGACTAGCGGTTAACAATGAGCAGTTCTTC.

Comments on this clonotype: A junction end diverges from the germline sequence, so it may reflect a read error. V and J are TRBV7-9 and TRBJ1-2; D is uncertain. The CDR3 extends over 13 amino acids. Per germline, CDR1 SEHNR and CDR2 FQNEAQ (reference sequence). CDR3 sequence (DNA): TGTGCCAGCAGCTCCCAGTCCTACTATGGCTTCACCTTC. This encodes CASSSQSYYGFTF.

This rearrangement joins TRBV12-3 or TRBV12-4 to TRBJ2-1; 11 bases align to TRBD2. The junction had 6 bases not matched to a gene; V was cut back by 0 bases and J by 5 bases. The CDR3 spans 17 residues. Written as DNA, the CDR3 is TGTGCCAGCAGTTTAGCTCCGGCTAGCGGGAGGAACAATGAGCAGTTCTTC. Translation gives CASSLAPASGRNNEQFF.

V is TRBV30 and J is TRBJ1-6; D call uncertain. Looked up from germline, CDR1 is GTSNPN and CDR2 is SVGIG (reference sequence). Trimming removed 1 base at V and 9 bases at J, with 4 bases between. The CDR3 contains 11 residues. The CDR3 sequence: CAWSEGSPLHF. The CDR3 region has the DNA TGTGCCTGGAGTGAAGGTTCACCCCTCCACTTT.

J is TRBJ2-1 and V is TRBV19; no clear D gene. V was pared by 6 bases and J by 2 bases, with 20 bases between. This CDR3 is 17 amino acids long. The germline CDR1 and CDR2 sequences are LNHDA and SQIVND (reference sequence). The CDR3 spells CASSLMYGSGTYNEQFF. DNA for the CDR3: TGTGCCAGTAGCCTGATGTATGGTTCAGGTACCTACAATGAGCAGTTCTTC.